This T cell receptor beta chain was retrieved from a study of cytomegalovirus exposure and HLA in healthy donors (dated by TCRdb to 2016 to 2017). In the study overall: An earlier analysis of some 500 of the donors reported more than 250 Gb of sequence data and around 110 million unique TCR beta sequences from 190 million or so T cells. The study was designed to test whether signatures of past pathogen exposure could be identified by cataloging public T cell receptors. Every repertoire in the discovery cohort had been generated on one and the same sequencing platform. Donor age, sex, ethnicity and CMV serostatus were collected together with the repertoire data. An earlier analysis of roughly 580 of the donors used high-throughput TCR beta sequencing to judge whether each TCR beta V gene segment behaved as functional or pseudogenic. Using immunosequencing, the study profiled T cell repertoires from about 650 subjects and related those repertoires to cytomegalovirus serostatus. Approximately 300 gigabases of sequencing data and 91 million or so unique TCR sequences made up an early release that covered under 750 HLA-typed donors. The number of typed donors differed by locus: roughly 629-640 for A, B, C, DRB1 and DQB1; 522 for DQA1; some 610 for DPA1; and about 450 for DPB1. Besides the first cohort of roughly 700 subjects, a separate validation cohort made up of roughly 120 different subjects was used. In the later analysis, no new phenotypic data were used to find candidate immune exposures; instead, reliance was placed on TCR beta sequences and their occurrence across donors. The genetic ancestry cluster associated with self-reported Caucasian donors included approximately 85% of the approximately 400 genotyped donors. In a later analysis, previously published TCR beta repertoires from about 670 donors were re-analyzed and high-resolution HLA genotyping was added so that TCR occurrence patterns could be studied. To predict cytomegalovirus infection status, the study brought together high-throughput TCR immunosequencing, statistical association of individual TCRs with disease status, and machine learning. Roughly five DR-DQ haplotypes were treated as single units for association and clustering because of strong linkage in the cohort. In a later genetic analysis, genome-wide SNP genotypes for about three fifths of the roughly 670 donors were used, and that subset was treated as a discovery cohort. Among around 400 genotyped donors of the cohort, an average of approximately 200,000 unique TCR beta nucleotide sequences was sequenced per donor, of which approximately 19% were non-productive. HLA typing included class I and class II loci at four-digit resolution.

Findings and caveats that apply to the study as a whole: The authors suggested that the approach could potentially be extended to other disease states and immunological phenotypes. A group of highly shared sequence variants was considered likely to be a technical artifact of the sequencing pipeline. The study gave a list of 150 to 200 TCR beta chains associated with cytomegalovirus. In a later analysis, the rate of TCR association differed among HLA loci, with DRB1 alleles having the most associated TCRs and HLA-C alleles having the fewest. A further reported finding was that TCR beta sequences accurately predicted the HLA-A and HLA-B alleles for most subjects in the first cohort. While some public TCRs were present in many individuals, most TCR sequences turned up only very rarely across donors. According to a later analysis, most CMV-associated TCR beta chains appeared to be HLA-restricted, and the HLA associations seemed to be driven largely by CMV exposure. In a later genetic analysis, a missense DCLRE1C variant was associated with V-gene and J-gene trimming of TCR beta chains, and the association was replicated in an independent cohort. Only TCR beta chains were sequenced in this cohort, and the absence of alpha or paired-chain data limited detectable features. Because the 87-base-pair reads could not distinguish some IMGT-functional V segments, including TRBV6-2 and TRBV6-3, those segments were excluded. Assigning TCR associations to individual alleles was difficult when HLA alleles, especially DR and DQ, strongly co-occurred. In an earlier analysis of around 600 of the donors, most TCR beta V segments appeared in productive rearrangements about 87% or about 30% of the time, broadly matching IMGT annotations. Immune exposure information for the cohort was limited to CMV serostatus. A few of the identified cytomegalovirus-associated TCR beta chains were confirmed in vitro to be specific for cytomegalovirus antigens. The earlier analysis of around 600 of the donors excluded approximately 17 rarely observed V segments, including chromosome 9 orphons, because counts were too low. Correlated functional status among segregating V segments might be attributable to linkage disequilibrium, but an unknown experimental factor could not be ruled out. Compared with the 666-donor mean, donors in an Asian-associated ancestry cluster had fewer N-insertions in productive TCRs, according to a later genetic analysis. Because some donors lacked HLA typing at each locus, the association tests relied only on the typed subset. Roughly uniform sequencing depth across donors was assumed in presence/absence analyses, although this assumption may not hold. The classifier was reported to diagnose cytomegalovirus status with high specificity and sensitivity in both the original cohort and the validation cohort. Several of the top co-occurrence clusters appeared to be linked to parvovirus B19, influenza, CMV and Epstein-Barr virus, according to a later analysis. At a false discovery rate of 0.05, a later analysis linked around 17,000 TCR beta sequences to specific HLA alleles. Compared with equally common non-associated chains, HLA-associated TCR beta chains in a later analysis were more clonally expanded and had lower generation probabilities.

The library was built by means of the immunoSEQ multiplex PCR assay. For the multiplex PCR, a mixture combining 60 forward primers for TCR Vbeta segments and 13 reverse primers for TCR Jbeta segments was used. Amplification of the CDR3 region of rearranged TCR beta genes was performed with a multiplex PCR assay on genomic DNA. Amplified TCR beta libraries were sequenced as 87-base-pair reads on the Illumina HiSeq System. Concerning the study's data processing: A later analysis counted tens of millions of unique TCR beta chains across the 500 to 850 repertoires, and 9 million to 14 million of these chains were shared by at least two donors. To remove PCR and sequencing errors, raw reads were error-corrected and collapsed into unique sequences using a nearest-neighbor algorithm that merged closely related sequences. Alignment of CDR3 sequences to IMGT reference sequences was used to assign V, D and J gene segments. For a sequence to be retained, a match of at least six nucleotides was required to both a V gene segment and a J gene segment. Rearrangements were classified as productive when the CDR3 lacked stop codons and remained in frame with V and J, and all other rearrangements were classified as non-productive. CDR3 was defined by IMGT convention, running from the second conserved V-encoded cysteine to the conserved J-encoded phenylalanine. The earlier analysis of about 610 of the donors excluded sequences that lacked an unambiguous match to a single V gene segment. In an earlier analysis of several hundred of the donors, V segments were called functional above 56.7% productive rearrangements and were called segregating when the between-donor standard deviation exceeded 5%. A statistical classification framework was built for diagnosing cytomegalovirus status from the catalog of TCR beta chain sequences. In a later analysis, TCR nucleotide sequences were compared against IMGT/GENE-DB human TR gene sequences so that V and J genes could be assigned. In a later analysis, CDR3 sequences and most-parsimonious VDJ recombination scenarios were assigned using the TCRdist pipeline. A later analysis defined each TCR beta chain by its CDR3 amino acid sequence plus V-gene family, and excluded reads lacking a unique V-gene family. A later analysis removed roughly 590 highly shared, low-generation-probability nucleotide sequences to deal with suspected cross-contamination and a sequencing artifact. A later analysis calculated a clonal expansion index for each public chain from normalized within-repertoire ranks of inferred template counts. In a later analysis, generation probabilities were computed with a VDJ recombination model fitted to out-of-frame rearrangements, and the resulting probabilities were checked against IGoR. In a later analysis, TCR-TCR, TCR-HLA and TCR-CMV co-occurrence was scored with hypergeometric tests, and a repertoire-size bias correction was applied to TCR pairs. To estimate false discovery rates, a later analysis permuted the HLA or CMV assignments 20 times. In a later analysis, co-occurring TCRs were grouped with DBSCAN, and TCRdist sequence similarity was added when clustering was performed within HLA-allele-positive subsets. Repertoires with fewer than 30,000 or more than 120,000 public chains, plus five repertoires with anomalous nucleotide sharing, were excluded from co-occurrence clustering. In TCRdb, the immuneACCESS table is reduced to in-frame sequences with V and J assigned. These tables do not hold every clone; where another copy was compared, an unresolved V gene accounts for under half, and the others remain unexplained. V and J calls and clone size are those listed in that table; D and trimming were worked out from the DNA. Present in this sample are 150,000 to 180,000 clones, 74% of which were seen just once. The ten most abundant clones make up 2.1% of the sample.

The cohort comprised more than 550 healthy bone marrow donors. All cohort members were sampled while nominally healthy, although unrecorded immune exposures were likely present. The donor was CMV seronegative and was included in the group of 352 seronegative cohort members. Every donor gave a peripheral blood sample, and the peripheral blood mononuclear cells from that sample were used for TCR beta sequencing. The Qiagen DNeasy Blood Extraction Kit was used to extract genomic DNA from the blood cell samples. Clipping removes 3 bases from V and 2 bases from J, with 6 as the unmatched junction base count. Taken from cysteine to phenylalanine, the CDR3 has 16 residues. The sequence is cut down to CDR3 DNA, 48 bases in frame from base 1. In the germline V gene, CDR1 corresponds to MRHNA and CDR2 to SNTAGT. Of note for this clone: Its antigen has not been determined. Per-base quality was not reported, and no clone a single base away is much larger than it.

This sequence was found in a man between 25 and 39 years old in good health and CMV-seronegative. Sequenced: PBMCs. Here the chain combines TRBV6-4 and TRBJ2-3; TRBD2 lines up with 9 middle nucleotides. The CDR3 loop reads CASSDFSGGPTDTQYF. The DNA reads as follows: TGTGCCAGCAGTGATTTCAGCGGGGGGCCCACAGATACGCAGTATTTT.